This is a list of T cell receptor beta chains from one sample in a study of OX40 agonist ivuxolimab in advanced cancers. Clones were sequenced by immunoSEQ multiplex PCR, and TCRdb holds only the in-frame ones, with some missing. The sample includes some 41,000 clones, just under 90% of them seen just once. The source was CD4+ or CD8+ T cells sorted from blood, collected in a trial of the OX40 agonist ivuxolimab. The receptors here all came from an adult with an advanced solid tumor such as melanoma, head and neck, liver or kidney cancer. CDR3s include the opening cysteine and the closing phenylalanine or tryptophan. D genes are given only for firm matches. Part of the rows lack a size; the others show once, few, many or a class for expanded clones.

d_call	v_call	clone_size	j_call	cdr3_aa	cdr3_nt
NA	TRBV28	NA	TRBJ2-7	CASSPSHSYEQYF	TGTGCCAGCAGTCCCTCCCACAGCTACGAGCAGTACTTC
NA	TRBV10-1	NA	TRBJ1-1	CASSENTEAFF	TGCGCCAGCAGTGAGAACACTGAAGCTTTCTTT
NA	TRBV25-1	NA	TRBJ2-7	CASSARFYEQYF	TGTGCCAGCAGTGCCCGCTTCTACGAGCAGTACTTC
NA	TRBV27	NA	TRBJ2-2	CASSRVTNTGELFF	TGTGCCAGCAGTCGAGTCACTAACACCGGGGAGCTGTTTTTT
TRBD2	TRBV18	NA	TRBJ2-7	CASSSSGDEQYF	TGTGCCAGCTCGAGTAGCGGGGACGAGCAGTACTTC
NA	TRBV10-3	once	TRBJ1-5	CAISESRRGLNQPQHF	TGTGCCATCAGTGAGTCGAGGAGGGGGTTGAATCAGCCCCAGCATTTT
NA	TRBV28	NA	TRBJ1-6	CASRGRMNSPLHF	TGTGCCAGCAGAGGACGGATGAATTCACCCCTCCACTTT
NA	TRBV28	NA	TRBJ2-2	CASRTRVPGELFF	TGTGCCAGCAGAACTCGGGTACCCGGGGAGCTGTTTTTT
NA	TRBV7-3	NA	TRBJ1-3	CASSLSQGNTIYF	TGTGCCAGCAGCCTATCACAGGGAAACACCATATATTTT
NA	TRBV5-1	NA	TRBJ1-1	CASSLMGSGITEAFF	TGCGCCAGCAGCTTGATGGGGTCAGGGATCACTGAAGCTTTCTTT
NA	TRBV28	NA	TRBJ2-5	CASSFTPLKTQYF	TGTGCCAGCAGTTTCACGCCTTTGAAGACCCAGTACTTC
NA	TRBV28	NA	TRBJ2-7	CASNIQSSYEQYF	TGTGCCAGCAACATACAGAGCTCCTACGAGCAGTACTTC
NA	TRBV28	NA	TRBJ2-7	CASSSPRGQAISYEQYF	TGTGCCAGCAGTTCCCCCCGGGGGCAGGCGATCTCCTACGAGCAGTACTTC
NA	TRBV2	NA	TRBJ1-5	CASSGGVGSQPQHF	TGTGCCAGCAGCGGAGGTGTAGGTAGTCAGCCCCAGCATTTT
TRBD2	TRBV28	NA	TRBJ2-3	CASRRLAGLDTQYF	TGTGCCAGCCGAAGACTAGCGGGATTAGATACGCAGTATTTT
NA	TRBV28	NA	TRBJ2-3	CASSLLGNPSTDTQYF	TGTGCCAGCAGTTTATTAGGGAATCCTAGCACAGATACGCAGTATTTT
TRBD1	TRBV2	NA	TRBJ1-3	CASRATGGLGNTIYF	TGTGCCAGCAGAGCTACAGGGGGCCTCGGAAACACCATATATTTT
NA	TRBV14	NA	TRBJ2-5	CASSPTGREETQYF	TGTGCCAGCAGCCCGACAGGGAGGGAAGAGACCCAGTACTTC
TRBD1	TRBV9	NA	TRBJ2-3	CASSAFGTGVDTQYF	TGTGCCAGCAGCGCCTTTGGGACAGGTGTAGATACGCAGTATTTT
TRBD1	TRBV5-1	few	TRBJ2-7	CASSGKTGASSYEQYF	TGCGCCAGCAGCGGCAAGACAGGGGCCAGCTCCTACGAGCAGTACTTC
NA	TRBV5-6	NA	TRBJ2-2	CASSSQGPNTGELFF	TGTGCCAGCAGCTCCCAGGGGCCGAACACCGGGGAGCTGTTTTTT
NA	TRBV2	NA	TRBJ1-1	CASRRQAEAFF	TGTGCCAGCAGGCGACAGGCTGAAGCTTTCTTT
NA	TRBV7-6	NA	TRBJ2-7	CASSLAVGGEQYF	TGTGCCAGCAGCTTAGCGGTAGGCGGCGAGCAGTACTTC
NA	TRBV2	NA	TRBJ1-4	CASSLTGNVEKLFF	TGTGCCAGCAGCTTAACAGGGAATGTGGAAAAACTGTTTTTT
TRBD1	TRBV5-6	NA	TRBJ2-6	CASSLPTGINSGANVLTF	TGTGCCAGCAGCTTGCCGACAGGGATCAACTCTGGGGCCAACGTCCTGACTTTC
NA	TRBV19	once	TRBJ2-6	CASSLGQGSGANVLTF	TGTGCCAGTAGTCTGGGGCAGGGCTCTGGGGCCAACGTCCTGACTTTC
TRBD1	TRBV27	NA	TRBJ2-2	CASSTTGGLWGTGELFF	TGTGCCAGCAGTACGACAGGGGGCCTGTGGGGCACCGGGGAGCTGTTTTTT
TRBD2	TRBV30	NA	TRBJ2-4	CAWRLAGANIQYF	TGTGCCTGGAGATTAGCGGGGGCCAACATTCAGTACTTC
NA	TRBV28	NA	TRBJ2-5	CASSMWVSLQETQYF	TGTGCCAGCAGTATGTGGGTGAGCTTACAAGAGACCCAGTACTTC
TRBD2	TRBV27	NA	TRBJ2-7	CASSLREGAHEQYF	TGTGCCAGCAGTTTGCGGGAGGGAGCCCACGAGCAGTACTTC
TRBD1	TRBV28	NA	TRBJ1-2	CASSSTGGGYGYTF	TGTGCCAGCAGCTCGACAGGGGGCGGCTATGGCTACACCTTC
NA	TRBV5-1	NA	TRBJ2-5	CASSPGHGETQYF	TGCGCCAGCAGCCCGGGACACGGAGAGACCCAGTACTTC
NA	TRBV20-1	once	TRBJ2-7	CSASGSYEQYF	TGCAGTGCTAGTGGCAGTTACGAGCAGTACTTC
TRBD1	TRBV9	NA	TRBJ1-1	CASSEGGVTEAFF	TGTGCCAGCAGCGAAGGGGGCGTAACTGAAGCTTTCTTT
TRBD1	TRBV7-7	NA	TRBJ2-5	CASGIGWGTGNTRTQYF	TGTGCTAGCGGCATTGGGTGGGGGACAGGGAACACGAGGACCCAGTACTTC
TRBD2	TRBV4-1	NA	TRBJ2-7	CASSQGNLAGPYEQYF	TGCGCCAGCAGCCAAGGAAACCTAGCGGGGCCCTACGAGCAGTACTTC
NA	TRBV28	NA	TRBJ1-3	CASSLAGVNGNTIYF	TGTGCCAGCAGTTTGGCAGGGGTGAACGGAAACACCATATATTTT